The clone carrying this T cell receptor (beta chain) has only one observation. TCRdb's copy holds only in-frame clones and misses some; the assay was immunoSEQ multiplex PCR. Among under 250,000 clones listed, roughly 86% were seen once. This sample stems from a study of blood T cell repertoires in COVID-19. Per the germline V gene, CDR1 is WNHNN and CDR2 is SYGVQD (reference sequence). CDR3 length: 13 residues. The V and J ends lost 2 bases and 7 bases respectively, with 12 bases between them. This sequence originates from a woman in her twenties or thirties with acute COVID-19. Sequencing used PBMCs or T cells enriched from blood (not recorded which). The rearrangement joins TRBV10-1 to TRBJ2-7, with D perhaps TRBD1 (5 bases). CDR3 sequence reads: CASSEAGAREQYF. The DNA of the CDR3 is TGCGCCAGCAGTGAGGCTGGGGCTAGAGAGCAGTACTTC.